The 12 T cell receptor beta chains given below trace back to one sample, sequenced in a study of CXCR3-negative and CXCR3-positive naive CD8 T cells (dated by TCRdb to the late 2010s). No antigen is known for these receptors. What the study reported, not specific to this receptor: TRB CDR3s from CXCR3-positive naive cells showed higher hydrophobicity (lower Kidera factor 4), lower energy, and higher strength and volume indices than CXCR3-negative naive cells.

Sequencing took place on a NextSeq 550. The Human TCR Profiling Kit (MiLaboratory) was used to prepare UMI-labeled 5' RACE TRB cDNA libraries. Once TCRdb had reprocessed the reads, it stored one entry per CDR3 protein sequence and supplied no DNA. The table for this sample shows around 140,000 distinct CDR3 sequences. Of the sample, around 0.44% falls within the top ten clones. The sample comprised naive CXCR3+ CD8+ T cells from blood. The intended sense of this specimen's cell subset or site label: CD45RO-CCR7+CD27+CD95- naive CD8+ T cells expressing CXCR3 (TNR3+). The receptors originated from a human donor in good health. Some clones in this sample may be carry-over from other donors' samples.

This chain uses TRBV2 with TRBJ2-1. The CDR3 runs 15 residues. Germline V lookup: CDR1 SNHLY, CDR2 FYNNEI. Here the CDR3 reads CASRETGISYNEQFF.

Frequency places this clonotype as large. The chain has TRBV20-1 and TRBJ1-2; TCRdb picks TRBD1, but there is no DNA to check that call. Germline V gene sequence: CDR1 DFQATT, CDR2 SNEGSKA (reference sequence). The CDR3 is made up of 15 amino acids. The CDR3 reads CSARDLGGINYGYTF.

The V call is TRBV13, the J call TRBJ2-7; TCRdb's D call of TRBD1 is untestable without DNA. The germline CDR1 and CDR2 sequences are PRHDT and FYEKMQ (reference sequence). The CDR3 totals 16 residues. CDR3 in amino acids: CASSTGQSSLSYEQYF. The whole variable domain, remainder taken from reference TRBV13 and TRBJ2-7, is AAGVIQSPRHLIKEKRETATLKCYPIPRHDTVYWYQQGPGQDPQFLISFYEKMQSDKGSIPDRFSAQQFSDYHSELNMSSLELGDSALYFCASSTGQSSLSYEQYFGPGTRLTVT.

The CDR3 loop reads CASSHLQGAGTDTQYF. This rearrangement joins TRBV6-5 to TRBJ2-3; TCRdb returns TRBD1, unconfirmable since there is no DNA. The CDR3 runs 16 residues. CDR1 MNHEY and CDR2 SVGAGI come from the germline V gene.

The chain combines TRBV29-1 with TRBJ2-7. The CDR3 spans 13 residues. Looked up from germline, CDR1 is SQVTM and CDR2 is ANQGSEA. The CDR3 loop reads CSVAGGVSYEQYF.

The CDR3 sequence: CAISESSPLQGYTDTQYF. The gene calls are TRBV10-3 and TRBJ2-3; TCRdb returns TRBD1, unconfirmable since there is no DNA. The CDR3 has 18 amino acids. Germline assignment: CDR1 ENHRY and CDR2 SYGVKD.

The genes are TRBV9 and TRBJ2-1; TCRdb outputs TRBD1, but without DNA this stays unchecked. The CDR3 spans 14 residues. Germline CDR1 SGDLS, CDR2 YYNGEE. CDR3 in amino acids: CASGGQTSYNEQFF. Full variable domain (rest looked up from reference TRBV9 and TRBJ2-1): DSGVTQTPKHLITATGQRVTLRCSPRSGDLSVYWYQQSLDQGLQFLIQYYNGEERAKGNILERFSAQQFPDLHSELNLSSLELGDSALYFCASGGQTSYNEQFFGPGTRLTVL.

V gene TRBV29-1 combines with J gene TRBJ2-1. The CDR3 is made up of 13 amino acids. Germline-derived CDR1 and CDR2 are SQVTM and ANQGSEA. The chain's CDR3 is CSVVPVSYNEQFF.

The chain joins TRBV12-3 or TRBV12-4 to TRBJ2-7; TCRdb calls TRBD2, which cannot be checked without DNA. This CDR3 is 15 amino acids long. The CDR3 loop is CASSLTGLESYEQYF.

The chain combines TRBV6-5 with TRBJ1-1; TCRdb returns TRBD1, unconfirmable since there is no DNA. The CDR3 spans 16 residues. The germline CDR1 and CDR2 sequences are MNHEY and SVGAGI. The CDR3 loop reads CASSYNVGTGQTEAFF.

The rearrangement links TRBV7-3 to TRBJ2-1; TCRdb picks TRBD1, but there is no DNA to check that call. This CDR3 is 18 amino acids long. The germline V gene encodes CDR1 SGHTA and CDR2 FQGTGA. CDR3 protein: CASSQGGDPPTLYNEQFF.

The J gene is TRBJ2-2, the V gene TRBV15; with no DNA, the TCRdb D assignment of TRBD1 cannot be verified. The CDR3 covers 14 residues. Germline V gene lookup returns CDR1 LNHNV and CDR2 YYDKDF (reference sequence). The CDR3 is CATSRGRGTGELFF.